The clone carrying this TCR beta chain showed up just a few times. This specimen belongs to a study of cytomegalovirus exposure and HLA in healthy donors. The study ran its PCR with 60 Vbeta and 13 Jbeta primers. The data were produced by immunoSEQ multiplex PCR, yet TCRdb's version contains in-frame clones alone and is incomplete. The data contain approximately 190,000 clones, around 82% of them singletons. The CDR3 consists of 15 residues. Looked up from germline, CDR1 is SGHTA and CDR2 is FQGTGA. Trimming took off 2 bases at V and 4 bases at J, with 11 bases between the two ends. The chain employs TRBV7-3 and TRBJ2-2; D remains unclear. Sequenced material: PBMCs. This receptor was obtained from a woman in her twenties or thirties in good health and CMV-seropositive. CDR3 amino acids: CASSLSGAGTGELFF. The CDR3 coding sequence is TGTGCCAGCAGCTTATCAGGCGCCGGCACCGGGGAGCTGTTTTTT.